This T cell receptor beta chain was identified during a study of cytomegalovirus exposure and HLA in healthy donors. CDR1 is LNHNV, CDR2 YYDKDF, per germline (reference sequence). Between the trimmed V and J ends, which lost 3 bases and 0 bases, there was a span of 12 bases. This CDR3 spans 15 amino acids. Profiling relied on immunoSEQ multiplex PCR, and the TCRdb table lists in-frame clones only, not all of them. The sample yields some 87,000 clones, approximately 96% seen once. This chain uses TRBV15 with TRBJ2-7; no clear D gene. This clonotype was sampled from a woman aged 18-29 years in good health and CMV-seronegative. The specimen was PBMCs. This CDR3 reads CATSSTLRNSYEQYF. The DNA of the CDR3 is TGTGCCACCAGCAGTACGTTGCGTAACTCCTACGAGCAGTACTTC. The variable domain in full, with the rest retrieved from reference TRBV15 and TRBJ2-7, is DAMVIQNPRYQVTQFGKPVTLSCSQTLNHNVMYWYQQKSSQAPKLLFHYYDKDFNNEADTPDNFQSRRPNTSFCFLDIRSPGLGDTAMYLCATSSTLRNSYEQYFGPGTRLTVT.